Listed here is a single T cell receptor (beta chain). There are a few counts of this clonotype. What this receptor recognizes is not known. Base qualities are not provided; no much larger clone lies one nucleotide away. Including the terminal cysteine and phenylalanine, the CDR3 comprises 18 residues. CDR3 DNA only is kept here, 54 bases in frame from base 1. From the germline V gene, CDR1 is SGHDN and CDR2 is FVKESK. Clipping removes 1 base from V and 2 bases from J, with 8 as the unmatched junction base count. The TCR beta CDR3 regions were amplified from the RNA transcripts. For the first round of RT-PCR on the TCR CDR3, the HTBI primer set was used together with the Qiagen OneStep RT-PCR kit. Libraries were constructed in a second round of multiplex PCR, after which size selection and purification were performed. Sequencing of the libraries was done on an Illumina HiSeq2000 using paired-end 100 bp reads. From the authors' description of their analysis: SOAPnuke was used to process the raw data, throwing out any read that contained adapters or uncalled bases, had a mean Phred below 15, or lacked an exact constant-primer or identifier match. COPE v1.2.5 was used to merge the high-quality paired reads, and each unique nucleotide sequence was defined as a clonotype. Clonotypes were aligned to IMGT TRBV, TRBD and TRBJ reference segments using MiTCR v1.1. Only V-J combinations with frequency above 0.0001, covering about 99% of repertoires, were analysed. A TCS score was defined as the ratio between F50 (clonal expansion) and ExV (chaos), using BLOSUM62-based TCRdist between CDR3 peptides within each V-J. Welch's t-statistics and random forest reduced just over 500 V-J features to 10 to 15, which were used in a naive Bayes classifier (R e1071). TCRdb reprocessed the public reads (quality trimming at Q25 with fastp, clone calling with MiXCR) and kept in-frame beta chains. Each CDR3 protein appears once, grouped with its most common genes and DNA. The V and J calls reflect TCRdb's pipeline rather than the authors' work. Within this sample are hundreds of thousands of distinct CDR3 sequences, with roughly 20% of them counted one time only. 16% of the sample comes from the top ten.

The hyperthyroidism patients were between 18 and 65 years old and newly diagnosed, with a disease duration of less than 2 months. Patients with uncontrolled infections, other autoimmune diseases, pregnancy or lactation were excluded. Clinical symptoms, serum thyroxine and TRAb, thyroid ultrasound, and orbital computed tomography formed the basis for the diagnoses. Blood from progressor patients was drawn when they were first diagnosed with hyperthyroidism, before any ophthalmopathy symptoms appeared. Ficoll-Paque density gradient centrifugation was used to isolate PBMCs from 8.5 to 10 ml of fresh peripheral blood. Patients classed as progressors first received a Graves' hyperthyroidism diagnosis and then went on to develop ophthalmopathy during follow-up. Total RNA was extracted using Trizol reagent, and RNA quality was assessed on an Agilent 2100 Bioanalyzer. These data originate in a study of T cells in Graves' hyperthyroidism and ophthalmopathy (dated by TCRdb to the late 2010s). Background on the whole study: Peripheral blood was collected at initial diagnosis, before any treatment. To identify TCR V-J signatures that set the groups apart, the researchers used a discovery cohort of more than 95 patients, made up of some 41 with Graves' ophthalmopathy and 55 to 65 with stable Graves' hyperthyroidism. Whether ophthalmopathy could be predicted prospectively was tested in an independent validation cohort made up of 18 to 20 hyperthyroidism patients plus 17 patients who later progressed to ophthalmopathy. The 100 or so discovery patients were divided at random into training and test sets in a 7:3 ratio. In over five Graves' hyperthyroidism patients, the study also compared T-cell repertoires from thyroid tissue with T-cell repertoires from blood. Following sampling, methimazole starting at 30 mg daily was given to hyperthyroidism patients, and high-dose intravenous methylprednisolone was given to ophthalmopathy patients. The paper describes TCR Vbeta CDR3 sequencing of roughly 130 peripheral blood samples, made up of 43 ophthalmopathy patients, 70 to 75 hyperthyroidism patients and roughly 17 progressor patients.

Broader findings and caveats from the paper: No statistical method was used to set the sample size in advance, and investigators knew the group allocation. In validation, the model predicted progression to ophthalmopathy with just under 71% sensitivity and roughly 75% specificity, a median of about 6 months before onset. A model built on a 13 V-J signature distinguished ophthalmopathy from stable hyperthyroidism, reaching 87.88% sensitivity and around 81% specificity in cross-validation and 80%/75% in testing. Blood samples also contained most of the expanded thyroid clonotypes (frequency above 0.001), which suggests that blood repertoires may reflect thyroid immune responses.

This receptor chain uses TRBV14 and TRBJ1-4, and 9 junction bases match TRBD1. Sequenced input: blood. The receptor was derived from a woman between 50 and 59 years old with Graves' hyperthyroidism that later progressed to Graves' ophthalmopathy. The nucleotides read TGTGCCAGCAGCCAAGGAGACACAGGGGGCACCACTAATGAAAAACTGTTTTTT. Its protein product is CASSQGDTGGTTNEKLFF.